One sample yielded the 12 T cell receptor beta chains listed below, sequenced in a study of early T cells in non-severe SARS-CoV-2 infection. TCRdb called the 5' RACE reads again in MiXCR, with one record for every CDR3 protein. The sample records 25,000 to 35,000 distinct CDR3 sequences, under 6% being singletons. Material: whole blood. Receptor source: an adult who was a healthcare worker with PCR-confirmed SARS-CoV-2 infection or an uninfected control (not recorded which).

This clonotype was observed a handful of times. The chain has TRBV5-1 and TRBJ2-7; no clear D gene. The CDR3 totals 14 residues. Germline CDR1 reads SGHRS; CDR2 reads YFSETQ. The ends were cut back, 0 bases at V and 5 bases at J, with 12 bases in the middle. CDR3 DNA sequence: TGCGCCAGCAGCTTGGAAGGGCCATGGGACGAGCAGTACTTC. Translating gives CASSLEGPWDEQYF.

This clonotype was detected only a few times. The chain couples TRBV6-2 or TRBV6-3 to TRBJ1-1; maybe TRBD1 (6 bases). Germline V gives CDR1 MNHEY, CDR2 SVGEGT. V was cut by 3 bases and J by 11 bases, with 13 bases left in between. The CDR3 is 12 amino acids. CDR3 residues: CASSYPGQKAFF. The CDR3 DNA is TGTGCCAGCAGTTATCCGGGACAAAAGGCTTTCTTT.

Many counts were recorded for this clonotype. The chain carries TRBV20-1 and TRBJ2-3; D is unclear. Germline V gives CDR1 DFQATT, CDR2 SNEGSKA (reference sequence). This CDR3 has 14 amino acids. Trimming pared 3 bases from V and 2 bases from J, leaving 12 bases between. In DNA, the CDR3 is TGCAGTGCTAGTCGACCCCCTCTCACAGATACGCAGTATTTT. As protein: CSASRPPLTDTQYF.

Here the CDR3 reads CASSSSDRDEQFF. The CDR3 nucleotides are TGTGCCAGCAGCTCCTCGGACAGGGATGAGCAGTTCTTC. The V gene is TRBV7-2, the J gene TRBJ2-1; 8 nucleotides agree with TRBD1. V lost 4 bases to trimming and J lost 8 bases; unmatched junction nucleotides: 4. This CDR3 has 13 residues. Germline CDR1 is SGHTA and CDR2 is FQGNSA.

At least ten counts were recorded for this clonotype. The chain couples TRBV10-3 to TRBJ2-1; 14 bases line up with TRBD2. Unmatched junction bases numbered 3, after V lost 6 bases and J lost 8 bases. The germline V gene has CDR1 ENHRY and CDR2 SYGVKD. The CDR3 spans 14 residues. CDR3 sequence: CAIRTSGGGDEQFF. DNA of the CDR3: TGTGCCATCAGGACTAGCGGGGGGGGCGATGAGCAGTTCTTC.

This clonotype was seen at least ten times. The chain carries TRBV24-1 and TRBJ1-1, with TRBD1 matching 7 bases. V dropped 5 bases and J dropped 4; count of bases not matched to a gene: 21. Germline loops: CDR1 KGHDR, CDR2 SFDVKD. The CDR3 has 19 amino acids. CDR3 in amino acids: CATSGKDRAGGFQVTEAFF. The DNA for the CDR3 is TGTGCCACCAGTGGCAAAGACAGAGCAGGGGGGTTTCAGGTCACTGAAGCTTTCTTT.

This clonotype was picked up many times. This sequence joins TRBV28 and TRBJ1-1; no reliable D call. With 3 bases removed from V and 4 bases from J, the gap between germline ends came to 18 bases. The CDR3 spans 16 residues. Germline V gene sequence: CDR1 MDHEN, CDR2 SYDVKM. This CDR3 reads CASSFVDTSQATEAFF. The DNA of the CDR3 is TGTGCCAGCAGTTTTGTCGATACTAGCCAAGCCACTGAAGCTTTCTTT.

With regard to this clonotype: A much larger clone is a single base away; this may be a read error. The chain links TRBV29-1 to TRBJ2-7, with 7 bases matching TRBD2. Germline V gene sequence: CDR1 SQVTM, CDR2 ANQGSEA. V shed 0 bases and J 6 bases; nucleotides not matched to a gene: 14. The CDR3 is 16 residues long. CDR3 in amino acids: CSVEETPLVGGSEQYF. Here the CDR3 DNA reads TGCAGCGTTGAAGAAACCCCACTAGTGGGAGGGAGCGAGCAGTACTTC.

This clonotype was counted at least ten times. The chain joins TRBV5-5 to TRBJ1-1; 9 bases are shared with TRBD1. Germline CDR1 is SGHKS and CDR2 is YYEKEE (reference sequence). V shed 5 bases and J 5 bases; nucleotides not matched to a gene: 13. This CDR3 contains 16 residues. For the CDR3, the DNA is TGTGCCAGCAGATCCGCCGGGACAGGGATTGGTACTGAAGCTTTCTTT. Translated, it gives CASRSAGTGIGTEAFF.

This clonotype was counted ten times or more. This chain connects TRBV20-1 to TRBJ2-5; TRBD2 aligns across 8 bases. Losses at the gene ends were 3 bases for V and 3 bases for J; bases not matched to a gene: 0. Germline V gene data show CDR1 as DFQATT and CDR2 as SNEGSKA (reference sequence). The CDR3 consists of 12 residues. CDR3 in DNA: TGCAGTGCTAGGACTAGCGAAGAGACCCAGTACTTC. Translation: CSARTSEETQYF.

This clonotype showed up many times. The chain recombines TRBV2 with TRBJ2-3, with 10 nucleotides matching TRBD2. The ends lost 7 bases at V and 2 bases at J; junction bases unmatched: 15. From germline, CDR1 is SNHLY and CDR2 FYNNEI. The CDR3 extends over 18 amino acids. The CDR3: CASTQGAGGRHATDTQYF. The CDR3 DNA is TGTGCCAGCACTCAAGGAGCGGGGGGGAGACATGCCACAGATACGCAGTATTTT.

This clonotype was detected many times. This sequence joins TRBV5-1 and TRBJ2-5, with TRBD2 identical over 10 bases. In germline, CDR1 is SGHRS, CDR2 YFSETQ. V lost 7 bases, J lost 3 bases, and 6 bases stayed unmatched. The CDR3 runs 14 residues. CDR3 DNA: TGCGCCAGCTCGGACCTAGCGGGGGAAGAGACCCAGTACTTC. Its translation: CASSDLAGEETQYF. The whole variable domain, filled in from reference TRBV5-1 and TRBJ2-5, reads KAGVTQTPRYLIKTRGQQVTLSCSPISGHRSVSWYQQTPGQGLQFLFEYFSETQRNKGNFPGRFSGRQFSNSRSEMNVSTLELGDSALYLCASSDLAGEETQYFGPGTRLLVL.